This entry describes one TCR beta chain. The target antigen is unknown. The sample is drawn from a study of blood T cells in healthy people across ages. Study-wide background: Template switching retrieved approximately one barcoded beta molecule for each two T cells. Findings and caveats of the study: Naive CD4+ cells and diversity were both higher in long-lived donors than in aged donors.

Combining a sample-barcoded 5' primer with a J-beta primer mix, a second PCR ran for roughly 7 to 11 cycles. TCRdb reprocessed the 5' RACE reads via MiXCR and lists one record per CDR3 protein. The sample comprises approximately 800,000 distinct CDR3 sequences, around 50% of which are singletons, and roughly 25% rests with the top ten. CDR3 length equals 14 residues. The V gene end was trimmed by 4 bases and the J gene end by 3 bases; junction bases not matched to a gene: 5. Per the germline V gene, CDR1 is MDHEN and CDR2 is SYDVKM. The chain employs TRBV28 and TRBJ1-1, with TRBD1 matching over 7 bases. Sequenced sample: blood. This TCR derives from a man aged 40-49 years in good health. The CDR3: CASSSVDRDTEAFF. The CDR3 nucleotides read TGTGCCAGCAGTTCTGTCGACAGGGACACTGAAGCTTTCTTT.